This T cell receptor beta chain was found in a study of CD4 T cells in relation to SARS-CoV-2 and coronaviruses. At the level of the study: Controls used an HIV-1 Nef peptide pool or no peptide.

Points on this clone: Its cognate antigen is unknown.

Trimming cost V 0 bases and J 3 bases; bases outside gene matches: 3. Germline values: CDR1 GTSNPN, CDR2 SVGIG (reference sequence). CDR3 length: 15 residues. Profiling relied on immunoSEQ multiplex PCR, and the TCRdb table lists in-frame clones only, not all of them. Of some 21,000 clones in the sample, more than 65% were seen once. Before the COVID-19 pandemic, during about 2011-2019, CD4+ T cells were taken from unexposed donors. CD4+ T cells were isolated from the cells after around 11 days of culture. The sequence was obtained from a human donor in good health. Material: CD4+ T cells from PBMCs, cultured in vitro. This sequence joins TRBV30 and TRBJ2-2; TRBD1 agrees at 8 bases. The DNA of the CDR3 is TGTGCCTGGAGTGTCCGGGACAGGTACACCGGGGAGCTGTTTTTT. It specifies CAWSVRDRYTGELFF.